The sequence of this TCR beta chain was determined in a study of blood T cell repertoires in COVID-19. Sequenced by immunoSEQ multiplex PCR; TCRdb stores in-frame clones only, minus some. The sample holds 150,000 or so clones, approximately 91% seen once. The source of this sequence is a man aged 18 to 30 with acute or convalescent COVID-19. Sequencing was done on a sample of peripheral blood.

The CDR3 here is CASSVGGSGSSYNEQFF. The CDR3 region has the DNA TGTGCCAGCAGCGTAGGGGGTAGCGGGAGCTCCTACAATGAGCAGTTCTTC. V and J are TRBV9 and TRBJ2-1; TRBD2 aligns across 9 bases. The CDR3 runs to 17 residues. The V gene's germline CDR1 is SGDLS and CDR2 YYNGEE. V shed 0 bases and J 0 bases; nucleotides not matched to a gene: 4. Drawing the rest from reference TRBV9 and TRBJ2-1, the complete variable domain is DSGVTQTPKHLITATGQRVTLRCSPRSGDLSVYWYQQSLDQGLQFLIQYYNGEERAKGNILERFSAQQFPDLHSELNLSSLELGDSALYFCASSVGGSGSSYNEQFFGPGTRLTVL.